One and the same sample provided the 27 T cell receptor beta chains below, sequenced in a study of blood T cell repertoires in COVID-19. Using immunoSEQ multiplex PCR, the repertoire was profiled, and TCRdb retains in-frame clones only, with some absent. The sample holds around 140,000 clones, roughly 86% seen once. Source material: peripheral blood. The receptors were sampled from a woman aged 60-75 years with acute or convalescent COVID-19.

This clone was picked up a small number of times. The chain recombines TRBV3-1 (or the pseudogene TRBV3-2) with TRBJ1-5; TRBD1 might be the D (6 bases). This CDR3 is 21 amino acids long. The germline CDR1 and CDR2 sequences are LGHDT and YNNKEL (reference sequence). V was clipped by 2 bases and J by 2 bases, with 28 bases between them. The CDR3 DNA follows: TGTGCCAGCAGCCAAAAGGGGGAATCCGGGACCGAAGGGGACGGCAATCAGCCCCAGCATTTT. Translating it yields CASSQKGESGTEGDGNQPQHF.

This rearrangement joins TRBV9 to TRBJ2-1; tentative D call: TRBD1 (5 bases). V shed 7 bases and J shed 6 bases, with 14 bases lying between them. Germline CDR1 SGDLS, CDR2 YYNGEE. There are 13 residues in the CDR3. CDR3 coding DNA: TGTGCCAGCTCCCCAGGGTCCCGCAATGAGCAGTTCTTC. Its protein product is CASSPGSRNEQFF.

With regard to this clone: Other DNA sequences from this sample encode an identical CDR3 as well. This chain joins TRBV6-5 and TRBJ1-5; D is uncertain. This CDR3 has 13 residues. The V and J ends lost 6 bases and 4 bases respectively, with 10 bases between them. CDR1 and CDR2 (germline): MNHEY, SVGAGI. The CDR3 nucleotides are TGTGCCAGCAGGAGGACGGGAAATCAGCCCCAGCATTTT. Translating it yields CASRRTGNQPQHF.

This clone was recorded once. The gene calls are TRBV6-5 and TRBJ2-7; TRBD1 aligns across 9 bases. V was clipped by 8 bases and J by 6 bases; unmatched bases: 5. The CDR3 loop spans 12 amino acids. Germline V gene lookup returns CDR1 MNHEY and CDR2 SVGAGI. The CDR3 sequence: CASHRGRGEQYF. The CDR3 DNA follows: TGTGCCAGCCACAGGGGGCGCGGCGAGCAGTACTTC.

Only a few counts were recorded for this clone. The chain employs TRBV7-2 and TRBJ1-5, with 9 bases lining up with TRBD1. J lost 7 bases, V lost 1 base, and 8 bases had no gene match. The germline V gene has CDR1 SGHTA and CDR2 FQGNSA. The CDR3 runs 16 residues. The CDR3 DNA reads as TGTGCCAGCAGCTTAGGGGACAGGGTTGCCGGGCAGCCCCAGCATTTT. It yields the protein CASSLGDRVAGQPQHF.

This clone was seen only once. CDR3 bases: TGCGCCAGCAGCTTGGAGGCCAGTCGCGGGGTGGCCCAGTACTTC. Its translation: CASSLEASRGVAQYF. This rearrangement joins TRBV5-1 to TRBJ2-5, with D possibly matching TRBD2 (6 bases). Trimming pared 0 bases from V and 9 bases from J, leaving 18 bases between. Germline CDR1 SGHRS, CDR2 YFSETQ. CDR3 length equals 15 residues.

The V call is TRBV5-6, the J call TRBJ2-1; TRBD1 matches at 7 bases. CDR1 SGHDT and CDR2 YYEEEE come from the germline V gene. Losses at the gene ends were 1 base for V and 3 bases for J; bases not matched to a gene: 4. The CDR3 has 15 amino acids. Here the CDR3 reads CASSLRQGHYNEQFF. The CDR3 coding sequence is TGTGCCAGCAGCTTGAGACAGGGACACTACAATGAGCAGTTCTTC. Full variable domain (missing parts from reference TRBV5-6 and TRBJ2-1): DAGVTQSPTHLIKTRGQQVTLRCSPKSGHDTVSWYQQALGQGPQFIFQYYEEEERQRGNFPDRFSGHQFPNYSSELNVNALLLGDSALYLCASSLRQGHYNEQFFGPGTRLTVL.

V gene TRBV5-8 combines with J gene TRBJ1-1; 7 nucleotides line up with TRBD1. CDR3 length equals 18 residues. V lost 4 bases, J lost 5 bases, and 20 bases stayed unmatched. The germline CDR1 and CDR2 sequences are SGHTS and YDEGEE. The CDR3 spells CASSPKLKQGLRWTEAFF. The CDR3 DNA is TGTGCCAGCAGCCCCAAATTAAAACAGGGGTTGAGATGGACTGAAGCTTTCTTT.

This clone has just a few counts. The chain joins TRBV7-3 to TRBJ1-6, with TRBD1 identical over 11 bases. In germline, CDR1 is SGHTA, CDR2 FQGTGA. The CDR3 has 14 residues. The J segment lost 7 bases and the V segment lost 7 bases, leaving 3 bases of the junction unmatched. CDR3 sequence: CASMGQGVNSPLHF. The CDR3 DNA is TGTGCCAGCATGGGACAGGGGGTAAATTCACCCCTCCACTTT.

V and J are TRBV27 and TRBJ2-2; 7 nucleotides match TRBD2. V trimming: 6 bases; J trimming: 1 base; junction bases outside the gene matches: 8. This CDR3 is built from 16 residues. From germline, CDR1 is MNHEY and CDR2 SMNVEV (reference sequence). CDR3 bases: TGTGCCAGCAGACTGGGGGGAGGGCTGAACACCGGGGAGCTGTTTTTT. Translating it yields CASRLGGGLNTGELFF.

The chain combines TRBV5-1 with TRBJ1-2; 8 nucleotides match TRBD1. Trimming cost V 4 bases and J 5 bases; bases outside gene matches: 7. This CDR3 is built from 14 residues. Germline CDR1 reads SGHRS; CDR2 reads YFSETQ. CDR3 nucleotide sequence: TGCGCCAGCAGCCTCGGGACAGGCCTATATGGCTACACCTTC. Translating gives CASSLGTGLYGYTF. The full variable domain, rest sourced from reference TRBV5-1 and TRBJ1-2, is KAGVTQTPRYLIKTRGQQVTLSCSPISGHRSVSWYQQTPGQGLQFLFEYFSETQRNKGNFPGRFSGRQFSNSRSEMNVSTLELGDSALYLCASSLGTGLYGYTFGSGTRLTVV.

This clone was detected once. The chain has TRBV19 and TRBJ2-7, with 9 bases aligning to TRBD1. The CDR3 has 14 amino acids. From germline, CDR1 is LNHDA and CDR2 SQIVND (reference sequence). The J segment lost 5 bases and the V segment lost 4 bases, leaving 6 bases of the junction unmatched. CDR3 sequence (DNA): TGTGCCAGTAGTACAGGGACAGGGTGGAACGAGCAGTACTTC. This encodes CASSTGTGWNEQYF.

This chain joins TRBV12-5 and TRBJ2-7; 8 bases map to TRBD1. The CDR3 consists of 15 residues. J lost 2 bases, V lost 2 bases, and 5 bases had no gene match. Germline CDR1 is LGHNT and CDR2 is FRNRAP. The CDR3 here is CASGLTRTGTYEQYF. The CDR3 nucleotides read TGTGCTAGTGGTTTGACTCGGACAGGGACCTACGAGCAGTACTTC.

The V call is TRBV28, the J call TRBJ1-2; maybe TRBD1 (6 bases). The length of the CDR3 is 16 residues. V lost 2 bases to trimming and J lost 1 base, with 14 bases between them. The germline CDR1 and CDR2 sequences are MDHEN and SYDVKM. The CDR3 loop is CASSLSVTGFNYGYTF. In DNA, the CDR3 is TGTGCCAGCAGTTTAAGTGTGACAGGATTTAACTATGGCTACACCTTC.

The chain recombines TRBV28 with TRBJ2-7; possibly TRBD2 for D (5 bases). CDR1 MDHEN and CDR2 SYDVKM come from the germline V gene. The CDR3 runs 14 residues. With 3 bases removed from V and 0 bases from J, the gap between germline ends came to 9 bases. The CDR3 spells CASSFERYSYEQYF. The CDR3 DNA reads as TGTGCCAGCAGTTTCGAGCGGTACTCCTACGAGCAGTACTTC.

The V gene is TRBV7-2, the J gene TRBJ2-1; D not resolved. Germline V lookup: CDR1 SGHTA, CDR2 FQGNSA. Trimming took off 7 bases at V and 0 bases at J, with 10 bases between the two ends. The CDR3 loop spans 14 amino acids. The CDR3 here is CASTVTVSYNEQFF. CDR3 nucleotide sequence: TGTGCCAGCACTGTAACGGTCTCCTACAATGAGCAGTTCTTC.

The V call is TRBV5-1, the J call TRBJ1-2; D is perhaps TRBD1 (6 bases). With 6 bases removed from V and 14 bases from J, the gap between germline ends came to 20 bases. The CDR3 length is 12 residues. Germline V lookup: CDR1 SGHRS, CDR2 YFSETQ. This CDR3 reads CASTLLGGHPTF. DNA of the CDR3: TGCGCCAGCACCCTCCTTGGGGGACACCCTACCTTC. Combining the CDR3 with reference TRBV5-1 and TRBJ1-2 gives the whole variable domain KAGVTQTPRYLIKTRGQQVTLSCSPISGHRSVSWYQQTPGQGLQFLFEYFSETQRNKGNFPGRFSGRQFSNSRSEMNVSTLELGDSALYLCASTLLGGHPTFGSGTRLTVV.

The chain combines TRBV6-6 with TRBJ2-1; D is perhaps TRBD1 (7 bases). V lost 6 bases and J lost 4, with 16 bases in between. Per germline, CDR1 MNHNY and CDR2 SVGAGI (reference sequence). The CDR3 is 15 residues long. CDR3 residues: CASRNGRGEYNEQFF. DNA of the CDR3: TGTGCCAGCAGGAATGGCAGGGGGGAATACAATGAGCAGTTCTTC.

The chain carries TRBV14 and TRBJ2-3; TRBD2 matches 9 bases. Germline loops: CDR1 SGHDN, CDR2 FVKESK. The CDR3 length is 15 residues. The junction had 9 bases not matched to a gene; V was cut back by 4 bases and J by 7 bases. The CDR3 here is CASSPTAGGTYTQYF. The DNA of the CDR3 is TGTGCCAGCAGCCCGACAGCGGGGGGAACCTATACGCAGTATTTT.

The rearrangement links TRBV18 to TRBJ2-2; TRBD1 agrees at 12 bases. J gave up 4 bases and V 2 bases, and 5 bases lay outside the gene matches. The CDR3 is 17 amino acids. Germline CDR1 reads KGHSH; CDR2 reads LQKENI. CDR3 DNA sequence: TGTGCCAGCTCACCAAGGGACAGGGGGCGAATCACCGGGGAGCTGTTTTTT. The encoded protein is CASSPRDRGRITGELFF. The full variable domain, in which reference TRBV18 and TRBJ2-2 provide the parts outside the CDR3, is NAGVMQNPRHLVRRRGQEARLRCSPMKGHSHVYWYRQLPEEGLKFMVYLQKENIIDESGMPKERFSAEFPKEGPSILRIQQVVRGDSAAYFCASSPRDRGRITGELFFGEGSRLTVL.

As regards this clone: Mismatch with germline at one junction end may stem from a read error. The genes are TRBV6-5 and TRBJ1-1; 9 nucleotides match TRBD1. This CDR3 contains 14 residues. The V gene's germline CDR1 is MNHEY and CDR2 SVGAGI. CDR3 DNA sequence: TGTGCCAGCAGTTTAGGGACAGGGAACAGTGAAGCTTTCTTT. It encodes CASSLGTGNSEAFF.

The chain uses TRBV4-2 and TRBJ2-3; 10 bases agree with TRBD2. Germline V lookup: CDR1 LGHNA, CDR2 YNFKEQ. Trimming at V came to 1 base and at J to 5 bases, leaving 9 bases not matched to a gene. The CDR3 loop spans 17 amino acids. CDR3 residues: CASSQVSSGGGRDTQYF. The CDR3 nucleotides read TGTGCCAGCAGCCAAGTGTCTAGCGGGGGAGGGAGAGATACGCAGTATTTT.

The V gene is TRBV29-1, the J gene TRBJ2-2; the D gene is possibly TRBD1 (6 bases). The CDR3 runs 13 residues. Trimming removed 4 bases at V and 3 bases at J, with 9 bases between. The germline V gene encodes CDR1 SQVTM and CDR2 ANQGSEA. CDR3 coding DNA: TGCAGCGTTGTGGGGGCGGACACCGGGGAGCTGTTTTTT. Translating it yields CSVVGADTGELFF.

The chain's CDR3 is CASRTGGERQPQHF. DNA of the CDR3: TGTGCCAGCAGGACAGGGGGGGAAAGGCAGCCCCAGCATTTT. This chain uses TRBV28 with TRBJ1-5; 9 bases align to TRBD1. V shed 6 bases and J 7 bases; nucleotides not matched to a gene: 7. CDR1 MDHEN and CDR2 SYDVKM come from the germline V gene. This CDR3 region has 14 residues.

The CDR3 nucleotides are TGCGCCAGCAGCCGAGGACAGGGGGCTTACGAGCAGTACTTC. Its protein product is CASSRGQGAYEQYF. V and J are TRBV4-1 and TRBJ2-7; TRBD1 agrees at 11 bases. The CDR3 has 14 residues. The germline CDR1 and CDR2 sequences are MGHRA and YSYEKL. V lost 4 bases and J lost 4; bases outside the gene matches: 3.

The rearrangement joins TRBV6-1 to TRBJ1-2; D possibly corresponds to TRBD1 (5 bases). From germline, CDR1 is MNHNS and CDR2 SASEGT. V was cut by 2 bases and J by 7 bases, with 14 bases left in between. This CDR3 is 14 amino acids long. For the CDR3, the DNA is TGTGCCAGCAGTGAATCGGGTAGGGGCATTGGCTACACCTTC. Its translation: CASSESGRGIGYTF.

The DNA of the CDR3 is TGTGCCAGTAGTATACGGGGGACCATGAACACTGAAGCTTTCTTT. Protein: CASSIRGTMNTEAFF. The chain carries TRBV19 and TRBJ1-1, with D perhaps matching TRBD1 (5 bases). V lost 2 bases, J lost 0 bases, and 10 bases lay in between. This CDR3 region has 15 residues. Germline CDR1 LNHDA, CDR2 SQIVND (reference sequence).